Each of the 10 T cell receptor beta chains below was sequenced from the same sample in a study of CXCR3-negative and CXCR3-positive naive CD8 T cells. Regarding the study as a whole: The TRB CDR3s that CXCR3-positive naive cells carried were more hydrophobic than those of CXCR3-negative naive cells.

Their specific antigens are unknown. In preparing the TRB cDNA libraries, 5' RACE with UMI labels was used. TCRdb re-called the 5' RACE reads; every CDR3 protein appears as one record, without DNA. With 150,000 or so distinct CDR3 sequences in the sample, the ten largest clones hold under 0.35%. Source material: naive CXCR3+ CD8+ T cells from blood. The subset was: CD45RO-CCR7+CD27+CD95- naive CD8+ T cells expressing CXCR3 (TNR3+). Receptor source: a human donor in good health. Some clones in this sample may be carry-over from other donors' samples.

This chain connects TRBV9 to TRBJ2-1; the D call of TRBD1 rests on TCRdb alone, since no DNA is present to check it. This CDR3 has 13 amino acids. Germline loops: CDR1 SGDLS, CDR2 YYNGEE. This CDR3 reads CASSVLGGYEQFF. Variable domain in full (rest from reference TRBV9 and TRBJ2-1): DSGVTQTPKHLITATGQRVTLRCSPRSGDLSVYWYQQSLDQGLQFLIQYYNGEERAKGNILERFSAQQFPDLHSELNLSSLELGDSALYFCASSVLGGYEQFFGPGTRLTVL.

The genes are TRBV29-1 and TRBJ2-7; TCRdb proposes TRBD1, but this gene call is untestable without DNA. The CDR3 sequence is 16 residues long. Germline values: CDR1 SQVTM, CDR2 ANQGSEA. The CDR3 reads CSVAGTGESSHYEQYF.

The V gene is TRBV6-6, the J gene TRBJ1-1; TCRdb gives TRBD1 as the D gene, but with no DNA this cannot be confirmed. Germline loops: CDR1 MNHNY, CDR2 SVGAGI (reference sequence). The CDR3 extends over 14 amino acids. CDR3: CASRYRGMNTEAFF.

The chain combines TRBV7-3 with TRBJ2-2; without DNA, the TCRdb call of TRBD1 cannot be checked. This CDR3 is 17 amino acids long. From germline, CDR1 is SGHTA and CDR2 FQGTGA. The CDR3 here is CASSLYPGTANTGELFF.

The CDR3 spells CASSGVTRGVFNYGYTF. This rearrangement joins TRBV28 to TRBJ1-2. Germline V CDR1 and CDR2: MDHEN, SYDVKM. This CDR3 spans 17 amino acids.

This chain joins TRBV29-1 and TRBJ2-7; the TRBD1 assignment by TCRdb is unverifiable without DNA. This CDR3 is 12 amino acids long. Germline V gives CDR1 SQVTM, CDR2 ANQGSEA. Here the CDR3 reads CSVQGTAQEQYF.

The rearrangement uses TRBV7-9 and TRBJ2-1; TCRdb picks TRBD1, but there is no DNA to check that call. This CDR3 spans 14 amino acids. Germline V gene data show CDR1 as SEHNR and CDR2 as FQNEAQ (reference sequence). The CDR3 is CASSLDLAGDEQFF.

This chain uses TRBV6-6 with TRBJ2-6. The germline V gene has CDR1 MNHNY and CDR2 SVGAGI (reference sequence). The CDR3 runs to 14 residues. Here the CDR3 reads CASSWNSGANVLTF.

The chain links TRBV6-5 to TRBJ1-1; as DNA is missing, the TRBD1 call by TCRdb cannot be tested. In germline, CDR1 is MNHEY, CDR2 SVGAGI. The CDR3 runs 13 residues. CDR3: CASSYFWGTEAFF.

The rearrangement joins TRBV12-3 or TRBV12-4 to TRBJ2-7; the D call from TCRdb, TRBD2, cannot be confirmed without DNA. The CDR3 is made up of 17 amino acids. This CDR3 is CASSLNGAPRILSEQYF.